A single sample gave rise to the 32 T cell receptor beta chains below, sequenced in a study of human T cells and chemical hapten exposure. The time point denotes: patch test 1, 2 weeks after DPC sensitization. Treatment here: therapeutic diphenylcyclopropenone sensitization with weekly scalp DPC. Using its own MiXCR run on the RACE reads, TCRdb lists one record per CDR3 protein. The sample lists about 100,000 distinct CDR3 sequences; approximately 11% were seen once. The input for sequencing was whole blood, taken in connection with sensitization to the hapten diphenylcyclopropenone (DPC). These receptors all come from a woman aged 35 to 49 with alopecia areata. Some clones in this sample may be carry-over from other donors' samples.

There are a few counts of this clonotype. The chain joins TRBV10-3 to TRBJ2-1, with D possibly being TRBD2 (6 bases). The CDR3 has 17 amino acids. Germline V gene data show CDR1 as ENHRY and CDR2 as SYGVKD. V was clipped by 3 bases and J by 1 base, with 16 bases between them. This CDR3 is CAISDTPRGNSYNEQFF. The CDR3 DNA sequence: TGTGCCATCAGTGACACCCCTCGGGGGAATTCCTACAATGAGCAGTTCTTC.

The chain is built from TRBV11-2 and TRBJ1-1; 7 positions agree with TRBD1. Germline CDR1 reads SGHAT; CDR2 reads FQNNGV. The trim removed 7 bases at V and 3 bases at J, leaving 8 bases unmatched. This CDR3 is 14 amino acids long. Here the CDR3 reads CASIYGQADTEAFF. CDR3 DNA sequence: TGTGCCAGCATCTACGGACAGGCCGACACTGAAGCTTTCTTT.

This clonotype has ten or more counts. This chain links TRBV11-3 with TRBJ2-1; 12 bases line up with TRBD2. Germline values: CDR1 SGHNT, CDR2 YENEEA. The trim removed 0 bases at V and 9 bases at J, leaving 9 bases unmatched. This CDR3 comprises 17 residues. In DNA, the CDR3 is TGTGCCAGCAGCTTAGACTCCCGACTAGCGGGGGATGGTGAGCAGTTCTTC. The encoded protein is CASSLDSRLAGDGEQFF.

This clonotype was seen a few times. The V gene is TRBV27, the J gene TRBJ2-2; either TRBD1 or TRBD2 may supply D (5 bases each). The CDR3 consists of 14 residues. Germline loops: CDR1 MNHEY, CDR2 SMNVEV (reference sequence). Trimming took 8 bases from V and 3 from J, leaving 13 bases between them. In DNA, the CDR3 is TGTGCCAGCCAATCTGGGACCCACACCGGGGAGCTGTTTTTT. Residues: CASQSGTHTGELFF.

The chain couples TRBV20-1 to TRBJ2-3; TRBD2 agrees at 8 bases. The CDR3 runs to 15 residues. V was clipped by 3 bases and J by 3 bases; unmatched bases: 8. Germline lookup yields CDR1 DFQATT and CDR2 SNEGSKA (reference sequence). The CDR3 protein is CSAREVGRETDTQYF. The CDR3 region has the DNA TGCAGTGCTAGGGAGGTCGGGAGGGAGACAGATACGCAGTATTTT.

Concerning this clonotype itself: A read error may be the cause here, since a much bigger clone is one base away. The rearrangement joins TRBV5-5 to TRBJ2-6; D not certain. Germline CDR1 and CDR2: SGHKS and YYEKEE (reference sequence). The CDR3 is made up of 16 amino acids. The CDR3 sequence is CASSLRVFSGTNVLTF. The CDR3 bases are TGTGCCAGCAGCTTGCGGGTCTTTTCTGGGACCAACGTCCTGACTTTC.

To note about this clonotype: The junction departs from germline at one end; a sequencing error may be responsible. This chain links TRBV7-2 with TRBJ2-6; D possibly corresponds to TRBD1 (6 bases). Germline loops: CDR1 SGHTA, CDR2 FQGNSA. CDR3 length: 20 amino acids. As DNA, the CDR3 is TGTGCCAGCAGCAAGAATAGAGGACAGAGCCTTTCCTCTGGGGCCAACGTCCCGACTTTC. Translating gives CASSKNRGQSLSSGANVPTF.

The rearrangement joins TRBV7-9 to TRBJ2-1, with a weak D call TRBD1 (5 bases). CDR3 length: 12 amino acids. Between the trimmed V and J ends, which lost 6 bases and 3 bases, there was a span of 6 bases. Germline V gives CDR1 SEHNR, CDR2 FQNEAQ (reference sequence). The CDR3 here is CASRQGYNEQFF. DNA of the CDR3: TGTGCCAGCAGGCAGGGCTACAATGAGCAGTTCTTC.

This clonotype was observed many times. J is TRBJ2-1 and V is TRBV11-2; D may correspond to TRBD1 or TRBD2 (5 bases each). Trimming left V 5 bases short and J 2 bases short, with 16 bases between. The CDR3 is 16 residues long. Germline V lookup: CDR1 SGHAT, CDR2 FQNNGV. The DNA for the CDR3 is TGTGCCAGCAGCGGAGCCCTGGGGGTGGCCTACAATGAGCAGTTCTTC. Residues: CASSGALGVAYNEQFF.

This clonotype was observed many times. This chain joins TRBV6-5 and TRBJ1-2; 7 bases map to TRBD1. The CDR3 runs to 15 residues. Germline CDR1 and CDR2: MNHEY and SVGAGI. V lost 6 bases, J lost 4 bases, and 11 bases stayed unmatched. CDR3 nucleotide sequence: TGTGCCAGCAGACCGGACAGGTCGAGGAGCTATGGCTACACCTTC. It specifies CASRPDRSRSYGYTF.

This clonotype has just a few counts. The chain recombines TRBV2 with TRBJ1-6, with 10 bases matching TRBD1. CDR1 and CDR2 (germline): SNHLY, FYNNEI. This CDR3 is 16 amino acids long. The trim removed 6 bases at V and 1 base at J, leaving 3 bases unmatched. CDR3 sequence (DNA): TGTGCCAGCAGGAGACAGGGGGCATCCTATAATTCACCCCTCCACTTT. Protein product: CASRRQGASYNSPLHF. Combining the CDR3 with reference TRBV2 and TRBJ1-6 gives the whole variable domain EPEVTQTPSHQVTQMGQEVILRCVPISNHLYFYWYRQILGQKVEFLVSFYNNEISEKSEIFDDQFSVERPDGSNFTLKIRSTKLEDSAMYFCASRRQGASYNSPLHFGNGTRLTVT.

This rearrangement joins TRBV27 to TRBJ2-3; D is perhaps TRBD1 or TRBD2 (5 bases each). This CDR3 is 14 amino acids long. The ends were cut back, 0 bases at V and 8 bases at J, with 12 bases in the middle. The V gene's germline CDR1 is MNHEY and CDR2 SMNVEV (reference sequence). The CDR3 DNA reads as TGTGCCAGCAGTTTATCCGGGAAAAGGGGTACGCAGTATTTT. This sequence encodes CASSLSGKRGTQYF.

This clonotype was observed at least ten times. CDR3 sequence: CASSAGGVHNEQFF. CDR3 nucleotides: TGTGCCAGCAGTGCTGGGGGAGTCCACAATGAGCAGTTCTTC. The V and J genes are TRBV25-1 and TRBJ2-1; D is perhaps TRBD1 or TRBD2 (5 bases each). There are 14 residues in the CDR3. From germline, CDR1 is MGHDK and CDR2 SYGVNS. Trimming took off 4 bases at V and 5 bases at J, with 12 bases between the two ends.

V and J are TRBV20-1 and TRBJ2-5; D not certain. Germline values: CDR1 DFQATT, CDR2 SNEGSKA (reference sequence). The CDR3 is 12 residues long. V gave up 1 base and J gave up 4 bases, with 7 bases separating them. The CDR3 here is CSARVAGETQYF. The DNA of the CDR3 is TGCAGTGCTAGAGTGGCAGGAGAGACCCAGTACTTC.

The table lists this clonotype with a few counts. The rearrangement links TRBV7-2 to TRBJ2-5, with TRBD1 as a possible D gene (6 bases). The CDR3 extends over 16 amino acids. The V gene lost 1 base and the J gene lost 5 bases, with 17 bases spanning the gap. Germline CDR1 and CDR2: SGHTA and FQGNSA. The CDR3 here is CASSLVGRGYGETQYF. In DNA, the CDR3 is TGTGCCAGCAGCTTAGTGGGCAGGGGATACGGGGAGACCCAGTACTTC. The full variable domain, its missing parts supplied by reference TRBV7-2 and TRBJ2-5, is GAGVSQSPSNKVTEKGKDVELRCDPISGHTALYWYRQSLGQGLEFLIYFQGNSAPDKSGLPSDRFSAERTGGSVSTLTIQRTQQEDSAVYLCASSLVGRGYGETQYFGPGTRLLVL.

This clonotype came up many times. The chain has TRBV7-2 and TRBJ1-6, with a tentative D call TRBD1 (6 bases). The V gene's germline CDR1 is SGHTA and CDR2 FQGNSA. CDR3 size: 17 residues. The V and J ends lost 3 bases and 13 bases respectively, with 25 bases between them. The CDR3, as DNA: TGTGCCAGCAGCTTTCTACAGGGCAGAAGTAATTCACCCCCCCTCCACTTT. This translates into CASSFLQGRSNSPPLHF.

This clonotype was seen more than once but under ten times. This sequence joins TRBV28 and TRBJ2-1; 9 bases agree with TRBD2. The V segment lost 7 bases and the J segment 5 bases; nucleotides outside the gene matches: 6. The CDR3 has 14 amino acids. The germline V gene has CDR1 MDHEN and CDR2 SYDVKM. For the CDR3, the DNA is TGTGCCAGCATAGGCGGGGGGGCCAACAATGAGCAGTTCTTC. This translates into CASIGGGANNEQFF.

With regard to this clonotype: A read error may be the cause here, since a much bigger clone is one base away. The V call is TRBV4-3, the J call TRBJ1-6; D is unresolved. Germline CDR1 and CDR2: LGHNA and YSLEER. V was cut by 8 bases and J by 5 bases, with 16 bases left in between. This CDR3 spans 15 amino acids. CDR3 region: CASARGSADNSPLHF. CDR3 coding DNA: TGCGCCAGCGCTCGGGGATCGGCGGATAATTCACCCCTCCACTTT.

The chain uses TRBV6-5 and TRBJ2-7; D call uncertain. Germline V gives CDR1 MNHEY, CDR2 SVGAGI. The V and J ends lost 0 bases and 0 bases respectively, with 6 bases between them. This CDR3 region has 14 residues. This CDR3 is CASSYSISSYEQYF. For the CDR3, the DNA is TGTGCCAGCAGTTACTCAATCAGCTCCTACGAGCAGTACTTC.

Here the CDR3 DNA reads TGTGCCAGCAGTCCCCGAGGACAGGGGGACAATCAGCCCCAGCATTTT. This translates into CASSPRGQGDNQPQHF. The chain recombines TRBV6-2 or TRBV6-3 with TRBJ1-5; 10 nucleotides match TRBD1. Looked up from germline, CDR1 is MNHEY and CDR2 is SVGEGT. The ends lost 5 bases at V and 3 bases at J; junction bases unmatched: 7. This CDR3 spans 16 amino acids.

The table lists this clonotype with many counts. Here the CDR3 reads CATSGEGGSSYNEQFF. The CDR3 coding sequence is TGTGCCACCAGTGGCGAGGGGGGGAGCTCCTACAATGAGCAGTTCTTC. The J gene is TRBJ2-1, the V gene TRBV24-1; weak D call: TRBD2 (7 bases). Trimming pared 5 bases from V and 0 bases from J, leaving 13 bases between. This CDR3 has 16 residues. Per germline, CDR1 KGHDR and CDR2 SFDVKD.

This clonotype appeared many times. The chain carries TRBV4-3 and TRBJ2-3, with D perhaps matching TRBD1 or TRBD2 (5 bases each). This CDR3 is 15 amino acids long. CDR1 and CDR2 (germline): LGHNA, YSLEER. Trimming stripped 0 bases from V and 5 bases from J, with 12 bases between. DNA of the CDR3: TGCGCCAGCAGCCAAGATTCCGGGACCAGAGATACGCAGTATTTT. It encodes CASSQDSGTRDTQYF.

Many counts were recorded for this clonotype. Written as DNA, the CDR3 is TGTGCCAGCAGCTTACAGTTTTCAGGGACTCACTTCGGTTCACCCCTCCACTTT. Translated: CASSLQFSGTHFGSPLHF. The J gene is TRBJ1-6, the V gene TRBV7-2; a weak D match, TRBD1 (5 bases). This CDR3 spans 18 amino acids. Trimming stripped 2 bases from V and 9 bases from J, with 23 bases between. Germline V gene sequence: CDR1 SGHTA, CDR2 FQGNSA.

This rearrangement joins TRBV5-5 to TRBJ2-7; D is possibly TRBD1 or TRBD2 (7 bases each). The CDR3 length is 14 residues. Between the trimmed V and J ends, which lost 3 bases and 3 bases, there was a span of 13 bases. Germline V gene sequence: CDR1 SGHKS, CDR2 YYEKEE (reference sequence). The DNA for the CDR3 is TGTGCCAGCAGCTCCCAGGGGGGGTTCTACGAGCAGTACTTC. Translating it yields CASSSQGGFYEQYF.

On this clonotype itself: One base away lies a much larger clone, so this may be a sequencing read error. V gene TRBV29-1 combines with J gene TRBJ1-5; possibly TRBD1 for D (5 bases). Germline loops: CDR1 SQVTM, CDR2 ANQGSEA. V shed 7 bases and J shed 5 bases, with 18 bases lying between them. The CDR3 is made up of 14 amino acids. CDR3 amino acids: CSARTRGKDQPQHF. In DNA form, the CDR3 reads TGCAGCGCCCGGACAAGGGGCAAGGATCAGCCCCAGCATTTT.

The rearrangement links TRBV7-2 to TRBJ2-7, with no clear D. Germline V gene sequence: CDR1 SGHTA, CDR2 FQGNSA. V was cut by 1 base and J by 4 bases, with 2 bases left in between. This CDR3 has 11 amino acids. CDR3 in DNA: TGTGCCAGCAGCTTAGAGTACGAGCAGTACTTC. It specifies CASSLEYEQYF. Full variable domain (remainder filled in from reference TRBV7-2 and TRBJ2-7): GAGVSQSPSNKVTEKGKDVELRCDPISGHTALYWYRQSLGQGLEFLIYFQGNSAPDKSGLPSDRFSAERTGGSVSTLTIQRTQQEDSAVYLCASSLEYEQYFGPGTRLTVT.

The chain couples TRBV6-5 to TRBJ2-3, with D perhaps matching TRBD2 (5 bases). The germline gives CDR1 MNHEY, CDR2 SVGAGI. The CDR3 is 18 residues long. The V and J ends lost 5 bases and 1 base respectively, with 22 bases between them. CDR3 nucleotides: TGTGCCAGCAGTCGCTACGGCCAGCGGCGGACCGGCACAGATACGCAGTATTTT. Translation: CASSRYGQRRTGTDTQYF.

This clonotype was counted only a few times. V gene TRBV29-1 combines with J gene TRBJ1-1, with D unresolved. The length of the CDR3 is 10 residues. Per the germline V gene, CDR1 is SQVTM and CDR2 is ANQGSEA. The V gene lost 7 bases and the J gene lost 6 bases, with 9 bases spanning the gap. The chain's CDR3 is CSAMVAEAFF. As DNA, the CDR3 is TGCAGCGCCATGGTGGCTGAAGCTTTCTTT.

The sample holds a few counts of this clonotype. This chain uses TRBV9 with TRBJ2-5; 11 bases align to TRBD1. This CDR3 has 15 residues. V lost 4 bases, J lost 4 bases, and 6 bases stayed unmatched. The germline gives CDR1 SGDLS, CDR2 YYNGEE. The CDR3 spells CASSSGDRGTETQYF. The CDR3, as DNA: TGTGCCAGCAGCTCCGGGGACAGGGGGACAGAGACCCAGTACTTC.

There are many counts of this clonotype. V and J are TRBV5-1 and TRBJ1-5; a weak D match, TRBD1 (5 bases). CDR1 and CDR2 from the germline V gene are SGHRS and YFSETQ. The CDR3 length is 14 residues. Trimming stripped 2 bases from V and 2 bases from J, with 8 bases between. The CDR3 sequence is CASSFEGGNQPQHF. Written as DNA, the CDR3 is TGCGCCAGCAGCTTTGAAGGGGGCAATCAGCCCCAGCATTTT.

This clonotype was recorded at least ten times. The chain couples TRBV6-2 or TRBV6-3 to TRBJ1-5; no firm D call. The V gene lost 7 bases and the J gene lost 5 bases, with 12 bases spanning the gap. Germline V gene data show CDR1 as MNHEY and CDR2 as SVGEGT. This CDR3 spans 13 amino acids. The CDR3 region is CASTGAEHQPQHF. CDR3 DNA: TGTGCCAGCACCGGAGCTGAGCATCAGCCCCAGCATTTT.

In regard to this clonotype: With a much larger clone just one base away, this may be a read error. The chain has TRBV7-2 and TRBJ1-1, with 7 bases lining up with TRBD1. From germline, CDR1 is SGHTA and CDR2 FQGNSA. This CDR3 is 14 amino acids long. Trimming at V came to 4 bases and at J to 4 bases, leaving 6 bases not matched to a gene. DNA for the CDR3: TGTGCCAGCAGCTCAGACAGGGTGATCACTGAAGCTTTCTTT. Translated, it gives CASSSDRVITEAFF.